Described below is a single T cell receptor beta chain sequence and its context. Trimming cost V 3 bases and J 3 bases, with 14 bases left between them. The V gene's germline CDR1 is SGDLS and CDR2 YYNGEE. The CDR3 extends over 15 amino acids. Sequencing of TCR beta covered CD8+ and CD4+ T cells obtained from blood. Reverse transcription of roughly 0.45 to 1 ug RNA used random hexamers. Amplification of the TCR beta CDR3 was carried out by immunoSEQ multiplex PCR, which spanned a total of 54 Vbeta and 13 Jbeta segments. TCRdb reanalysed the immunoSEQ multiplex PCR reads using MiXCR and keeps one entry per CDR3 protein. The repertoire includes 400,000 to 550,000 distinct CDR3 sequences, 75% to 90% of them detected once, and around 0.12% sits in the top ten. The data derive from a study of CD8 T cells in Susac syndrome.

The sequence was obtained from a human donor with multiple sclerosis. The sample taken for sequencing was CD8+ T cells from PBMCs. This chain uses TRBV9 with TRBJ2-3; TRBD2 might be the D (8 bases). The CDR3 region is CASSAGGTVTDTQYF. CDR3 nucleotide sequence: TGTGCCAGCAGCGCGGGGGGGACAGTTACAGATACGCAGTATTTT.